The subject of this entry is one T cell receptor delta chain. This likely stems from a read error, as it lies one base from a far larger clone. Different DNA sequences within this sample yield the same CDR3. This sample was included in a study of γδ T cells in repeated Plasmodium falciparum infection. CDR1 and CDR2 (germline): GEAIGNYY, EKD. V lost 6 bases to trimming and J lost 1 base; unmatched junction nucleotides: 18. The CDR3 extends over 18 amino acids. Gammadelta T cells were flow-sorted from PBMC into Vgamma9/Vdelta2+ and Vdelta2-negative populations for bulk analysis. TCRdb reprocessed the multiplex PCR reads through CATT. The sample consists of tens of thousands of delta-chain clones, 0.95% to 1% of them appearing once.

Sequencing was carried out using gamma-delta T cells from blood. This sequence was found in a pool of human donors (malaria-infected and uninfected, not separated). The chain has TRDV2 and TRDJ1, with 8 bases fitting TRDD3. The J gene, absent from TCRdb, was called here by matching the DNA to germline. CDR3 sequence reads: CACFPLENGGSVTDKLIF. The CDR3 DNA reads TGTGCCTGTTTTCCCCTTGAGAATGGGGGATCAGTCACCGATAAACTCATCTTT.